A selection of T cell receptor beta chains follows, all from one sample in a study of blood T cell repertoires in COVID-19. Method: immunoSEQ multiplex PCR; TCRdb's copy keeps in-frame clones and lacks some. The data show a few hundred thousand clones, with about four fifths seen just once and nearly 9% held by the top ten. Specimen: peripheral blood. These receptors were collected from a man at least 80 years old with acute or convalescent COVID-19. The CDR3 runs from the conserved cysteine through the conserved F or W. D genes are given only for firm matches. Rows may omit the clone size; those that give it use once, few, many or a size class.

d_gene	abundance	v_gene	j_gene	CDR3aa	CDR3nt
TRBD1	NA	TRBV6-5	TRBJ1-5	CASSYLSQAQGGPQHF	TGTGCCAGCAGTTACTTAAGTCAGGCTCAGGGGGGTCCCCAGCATTTT
TRBD2	NA	TRBV7-6	TRBJ2-3	CASSLAAGTIVDTQYF	TGTGCCAGCAGCTTAGCCGCCGGGACTATCGTGGATACGCAGTATTTT
TRBD1	NA	TRBV5-1	TRBJ1-4	CASSWGTGGANEKLFF	TGCGCCAGCAGCTGGGGGACAGGGGGCGCGAATGAAAAACTGTTTTTT
TRBD1	NA	TRBV5-4	TRBJ2-7	CASSFGQGFEQYF	TGTGCCAGCAGCTTCGGACAGGGGTTCGAGCAGTACTTC
NA	NA	TRBV6-6	TRBJ1-6	CASMGGTGSPLHF	TGTGCCAGCATGGGGGGGACGGGCTCACCCCTCCACTTT
TRBD1	NA	TRBV7-9	TRBJ1-2	CASSLKRGQGAAANYGYTF	TGTGCCAGCAGCTTAAAGAGGGGACAGGGGGCGGCGGCTAACTATGGCTACACCTTC
TRBD2	NA	TRBV24-1	TRBJ2-1	CATSDPRGLAGGSYNEQFF	TGTGCCACCAGTGATCCGCGGGGACTAGCGGGAGGGTCCTACAATGAGCAGTTCTTC
NA	NA	TRBV28	TRBJ1-4	CASKGQINEKLFF	TGTGCCAGCAAGGGACAAATTAATGAAAAACTGTTTTTT
NA	NA	TRBV6-5	TRBJ1-5	CASTPLGGFREPQHF	TGTGCCAGCACTCCCCTGGGGGGTTTCAGGGAGCCCCAGCATTTT
NA	few	TRBV2	TRBJ2-5	CASSQNRWATTQYF	TGTGCCAGCAGTCAAAACCGATGGGCGACCACCCAGTACTTC
TRBD2	NA	TRBV7-9	TRBJ2-2	CASSKREIAGGRLTGELFF	TGTGCCAGCAGCAAGCGAGAAATAGCGGGGGGGCGTCTCACCGGGGAGCTGTTTTTT
NA	few	TRBV5-1	TRBJ1-4	CASSLDGKNEKLFF	TGCGCCAGCAGCTTGGACGGGAAGAATGAAAAACTGTTTTTT
TRBD2	NA	TRBV24-1	TRBJ2-3	CATSTGTSEVTDTQYF	TGTGCCACCAGTACTGGGACTAGCGAAGTGACAGATACGCAGTATTTT
NA	few	TRBV21-1	TRBJ1-2	CASSNYRGTNYGYTF	TGTGCCAGCAGCAATTACAGGGGAACCAACTATGGCTACACCTTC
TRBD1	NA	TRBV4-1	TRBJ1-6	CASSHRWGQAYNSPLHF	TGCGCCAGCAGCCACCGATGGGGACAGGCCTATAATTCACCCCTCCACTTT
TRBD2	NA	TRBV5-1	TRBJ2-1	CASSLAAGGRGEQFF	TGCGCCAGCAGCTTGGCGGCGGGGGGGCGCGGTGAGCAGTTCTTC
TRBD2	NA	TRBV7-6	TRBJ2-3	CASSRMGTRLDTQYF	TGTGCCAGCAGCCGCATGGGGACTAGGCTTGATACGCAGTATTTT
TRBD2	NA	TRBV9	TRBJ2-1	CASSVSPGLADNEQFF	TGTGCCAGCAGCGTATCCCCTGGACTAGCTGACAATGAGCAGTTCTTC
TRBD2	once	TRBV19	TRBJ2-3	CASRLAGGTDTQYF	TGTGCCAGCAGACTAGCGGGGGGCACAGATACGCAGTATTTT
NA	once	TRBV27	TRBJ1-2	CASSLGLPAAYGYTF	TGTGCCAGCAGCCTTGGACTACCGGCGGCCTATGGCTACACCTTC
TRBD1	few	TRBV24-1	TRBJ1-3	CATSDSGGGSGNTIYF	TGTGCCACCAGTGATTCAGGGGGTGGCTCTGGAAACACCATATATTTT
NA	NA	TRBV18	TRBJ2-2	CASSPHSDLNTGELFF	TGTGCCAGCTCACCACACAGTGATCTAAACACCGGGGAGCTGTTTTTT
TRBD1	NA	TRBV2	TRBJ2-7	CASTTGTETYEQYF	TGTGCCAGCACCACCGGGACAGAGACCTACGAGCAGTACTTC
TRBD2	NA	TRBV5-5	TRBJ2-6	CAAGEQPASGANVLTF	TGTGCAGCGGGGGAGCAGCCCGCCTCTGGGGCCAACGTCCTGACTTTC
TRBD1	NA	TRBV5-1	TRBJ1-2	CASSLDRGGGGYTF	TGCGCCAGCAGCTTGGACAGGGGCGGAGGTGGCTACACCTTC
TRBD1	NA	TRBV4-1	TRBJ2-7	CASSLEDRGREQYF	TGCGCCAGCAGTCTTGAGGACAGGGGTAGAGAGCAGTACTTC
NA	NA	TRBV5-1	TRBJ2-6	CASLPGSGANVLTF	TGCGCCAGCCTTCCAGGCTCTGGGGCCAACGTCCTGACTTTC
NA	NA	TRBV18	TRBJ2-5	CASSGTGETQYF	TGTGCCAGCTCCGGGACTGGCGAGACCCAGTACTTC
TRBD2	NA	TRBV9	TRBJ2-3	CASSAANVGLAGGSTDTQYF	TGTGCCAGCAGCGCGGCAAACGTGGGACTAGCGGGAGGGAGCACAGATACGCAGTATTTT
TRBD1	NA	TRBV6-5	TRBJ1-5	CASRRDRGFNQPQHF	TGTGCCAGCAGACGGGACAGGGGATTCAATCAGCCCCAGCATTTT
TRBD1	NA	TRBV5-4	TRBJ2-2	CASSPRTGGNTGELFF	TGTGCCAGCAGCCCCCGGACAGGGGGTAACACCGGGGAGCTGTTTTTT
NA	NA	TRBV2	TRBJ1-1	CASSEWGGRSTEAFF	TGTGCCAGCAGTGAATGGGGGGGGCGAAGCACTGAAGCTTTCTTT
TRBD1	NA	TRBV6-1	TRBJ1-2	CASSDRTGNYGYTF	TGTGCCAGCAGTGACCGGACAGGGAACTATGGCTACACCTTC
NA	few	TRBV13	TRBJ1-5	CASSLGQGQGNQPQHF	TGTGCCAGCAGCTTAGGACAGGGTCAAGGCAATCAGCCCCAGCATTTT
TRBD2	NA	TRBV19	TRBJ2-5	CASSLLAGGPETQYF	TGTGCCAGTAGCCTACTAGCGGGAGGGCCAGAGACCCAGTACTTC
TRBD1	NA	TRBV28	TRBJ1-2	CASLYRGKNYGYTF	TGTGCCAGCCTGTACAGGGGCAAGAACTATGGCTACACCTTC
TRBD1	once	TRBV9	TRBJ2-7	CASSVGWTGGEQYF	TGTGCCAGCAGCGTAGGGTGGACAGGGGGCGAGCAGTACTTC
TRBD2	once	TRBV7-3	TRBJ2-1	CASSLTGGTSGRVEQFF	TGTGCCAGCAGCTTAACTGGGGGGACTAGCGGGAGGGTTGAGCAGTTCTTC
TRBD1	NA	TRBV19	TRBJ1-6	CASRMTGSNSPLHF	TGTGCCAGTAGGATGACAGGGAGTAATTCACCCCTCCACTTT
TRBD1	NA	TRBV5-6	TRBJ1-5	CASSLTGRRRTGNNQPQHF	TGTGCCAGCAGCCTAACCGGCCGCCGGAGGACAGGCAATAATCAGCCCCAGCATTTT
TRBD2	NA	TRBV15	TRBJ2-7	CATSRGLAGSYEQYF	TGTGCCACCAGCAGAGGTCTAGCGGGCTCCTACGAGCAGTACTTC
NA	NA	TRBV5-1	TRBJ1-1	CASSLHRGTEAFF	TGCGCCAGCAGCCTCCACCGGGGTACTGAAGCTTTCTTT
TRBD1	NA	TRBV27	TRBJ2-1	CASSLLRQGKFHEQFF	TGTGCCAGCAGTTTACTACGACAGGGAAAGTTCCATGAGCAGTTCTTC
TRBD2	NA	TRBV9	TRBJ2-3	CASSRTGTSGRAVPDTQYF	TGTGCCAGCAGCCGAACCGGGACTAGCGGGAGAGCGGTCCCAGATACGCAGTATTTT
TRBD1	once	TRBV5-1	TRBJ1-6	CASSLDRVGNSPLHF	TGCGCCAGCAGCTTAGACAGGGTCGGGAACTCACCCCTCCACTTT
TRBD1	once	TRBV11-2	TRBJ2-7	CASSQKRQGSYEQYF	TGTGCCAGCAGCCAGAAGCGACAGGGTTCCTACGAGCAGTACTTC
NA	NA	TRBV27	TRBJ1-1	CASSLRQLNTEAFF	TGTGCCAGCAGTTTACGACAGCTGAACACTGAAGCTTTCTTT
NA	few	TRBV4-2	TRBJ1-3	CASSQDLGNTIYF	TGTGCCAGCAGCCAAGATCTTGGAAACACCATATATTTT
TRBD1	NA	TRBV28	TRBJ1-5	CASLSAGGPGQPQHF	TGTGCCAGCTTATCTGCAGGGGGCCCCGGTCAGCCCCAGCATTTT
NA	NA	TRBV11-2	TRBJ1-6	CASSVVATYNSPLHF	TGTGCCAGCAGTGTTGTTGCTACTTATAATTCACCCCTCCACTTT
NA	NA	TRBV7-2	TRBJ2-7	CASSKTTTLYEQYF	TGTGCCAGCAGCAAAACGACTACTCTCTACGAGCAGTACTTC
NA	NA	TRBV2	TRBJ1-6	CASSSSGGNSPLHF	NA
NA	NA	TRBV6-5	TRBJ1-6	CASSYSQGSSNSPLHF	TGTGCCAGCAGTTACTCACAGGGAAGTAGTAATTCACCCCTCCACTTT
TRBD1	NA	TRBV28	TRBJ2-3	CASSPRTGGFTDTQYF	TGTGCCAGCAGTCCACGGACAGGGGGCTTCACAGATACGCAGTATTTT
NA	NA	TRBV18	TRBJ1-1	CASSAQQGGGTEAFF	TGTGCCAGCTCAGCGCAACAGGGAGGGGGCACTGAAGCTTTCTTT
TRBD1	NA	TRBV9	TRBJ1-2	CASSPRTGGIYGYTF	TGTGCCAGCAGCCCACGGACAGGGGGGATCTATGGCTACACCTTC
NA	NA	TRBV28	TRBJ2-7	CASSPSRGIYYEQYF	TGTGCCAGCAGTCCCTCCCGGGGGATTTACTACGAGCAGTACTTC
TRBD1	NA	TRBV6-6	TRBJ1-4	CASSRDRANEKLFF	TGTGCCAGCAGCCGGGACAGGGCTAATGAAAAACTGTTTTTT
TRBD2	NA	TRBV7-9	TRBJ2-1	CASSLVTSGYNEQFF	TGTGCCAGCAGCTTAGTGACTAGCGGCTACAATGAGCAGTTCTTC